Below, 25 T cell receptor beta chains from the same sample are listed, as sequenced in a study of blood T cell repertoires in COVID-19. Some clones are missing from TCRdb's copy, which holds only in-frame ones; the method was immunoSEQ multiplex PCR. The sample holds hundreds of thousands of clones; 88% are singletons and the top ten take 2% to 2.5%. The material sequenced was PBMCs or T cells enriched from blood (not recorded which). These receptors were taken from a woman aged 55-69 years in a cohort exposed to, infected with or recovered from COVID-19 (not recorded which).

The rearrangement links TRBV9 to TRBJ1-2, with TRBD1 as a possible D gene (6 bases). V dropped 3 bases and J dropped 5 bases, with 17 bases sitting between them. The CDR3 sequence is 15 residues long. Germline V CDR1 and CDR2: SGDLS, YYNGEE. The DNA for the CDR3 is TGTGCCAGCAGCGCGACAGGAGGATTACGGTATGGCTACACCTTC. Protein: CASSATGGLRYGYTF.

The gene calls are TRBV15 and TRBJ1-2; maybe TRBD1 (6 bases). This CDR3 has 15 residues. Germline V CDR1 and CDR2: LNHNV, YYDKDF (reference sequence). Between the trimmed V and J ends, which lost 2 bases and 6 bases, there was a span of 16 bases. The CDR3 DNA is TGTGCCACCAGCAGACCCGAACAGGGCCCTCATGGCTACACCTTC. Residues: CATSRPEQGPHGYTF.

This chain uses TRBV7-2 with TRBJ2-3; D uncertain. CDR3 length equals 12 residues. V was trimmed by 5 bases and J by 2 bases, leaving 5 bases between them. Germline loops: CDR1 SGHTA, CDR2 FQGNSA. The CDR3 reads CASSPSTDTQYF. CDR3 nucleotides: TGTGCCAGCAGCCCTTCCACAGATACGCAGTATTTT.

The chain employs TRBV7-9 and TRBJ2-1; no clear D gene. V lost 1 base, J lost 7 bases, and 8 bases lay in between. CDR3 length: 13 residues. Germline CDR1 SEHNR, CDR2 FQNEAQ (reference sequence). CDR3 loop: CASSLDGGNEQFF. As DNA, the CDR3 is TGTGCCAGCAGCTTAGATGGCGGAAATGAGCAGTTCTTC.

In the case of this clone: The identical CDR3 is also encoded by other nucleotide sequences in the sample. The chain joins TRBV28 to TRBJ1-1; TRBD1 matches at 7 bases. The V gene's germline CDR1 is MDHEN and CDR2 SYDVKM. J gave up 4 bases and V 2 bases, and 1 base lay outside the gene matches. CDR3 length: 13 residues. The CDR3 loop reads CASSLQGGTEAFF. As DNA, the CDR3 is TGTGCCAGCAGTTTACAGGGGGGCACTGAAGCTTTCTTT.

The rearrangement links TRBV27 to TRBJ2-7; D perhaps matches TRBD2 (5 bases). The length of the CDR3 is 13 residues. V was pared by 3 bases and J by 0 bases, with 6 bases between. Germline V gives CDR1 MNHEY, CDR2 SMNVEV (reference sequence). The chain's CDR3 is CASSLRASYEQYF. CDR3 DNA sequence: TGTGCCAGCAGTTTGAGGGCCTCCTACGAGCAGTACTTC.

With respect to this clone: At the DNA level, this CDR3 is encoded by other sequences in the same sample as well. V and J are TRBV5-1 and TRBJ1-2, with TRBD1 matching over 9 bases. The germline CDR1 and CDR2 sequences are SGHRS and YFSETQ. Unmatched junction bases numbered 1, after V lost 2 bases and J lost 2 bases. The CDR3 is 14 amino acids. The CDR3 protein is CASSLGTGNYGYTF. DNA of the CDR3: TGCGCCAGCAGCTTAGGGACAGGGAACTATGGCTACACCTTC.

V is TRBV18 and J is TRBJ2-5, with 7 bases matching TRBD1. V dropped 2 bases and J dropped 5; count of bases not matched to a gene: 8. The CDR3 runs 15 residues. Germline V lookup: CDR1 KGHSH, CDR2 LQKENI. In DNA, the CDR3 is TGTGCCAGCTCACCAACAAGGGGGCTTAAGGAGACCCAGTACTTC. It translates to CASSPTRGLKETQYF.

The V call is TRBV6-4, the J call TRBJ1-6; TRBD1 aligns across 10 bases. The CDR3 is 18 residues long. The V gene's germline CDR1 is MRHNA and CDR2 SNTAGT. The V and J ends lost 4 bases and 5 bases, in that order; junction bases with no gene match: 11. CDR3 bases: TGTGCCAGCAGTGGGGCGACAGGGGGCCATTTCCATAATTCACCCCTCCACTTT. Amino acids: CASSGATGGHFHNSPLHF.

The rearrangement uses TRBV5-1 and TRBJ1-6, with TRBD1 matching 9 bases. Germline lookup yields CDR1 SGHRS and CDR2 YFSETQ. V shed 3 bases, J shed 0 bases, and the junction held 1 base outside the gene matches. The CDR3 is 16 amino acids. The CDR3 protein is CASSWDRDSYNSPLHF. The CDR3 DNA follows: TGCGCCAGCAGCTGGGACAGGGACTCCTATAATTCACCCCTCCACTTT.

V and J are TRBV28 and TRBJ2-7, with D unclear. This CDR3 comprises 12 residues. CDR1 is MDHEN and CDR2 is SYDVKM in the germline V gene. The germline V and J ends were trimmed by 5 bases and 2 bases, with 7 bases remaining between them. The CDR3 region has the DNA TGTGCCAGCAGTACCCAGGCCTACGAGCAGTACTTC. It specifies CASSTQAYEQYF.

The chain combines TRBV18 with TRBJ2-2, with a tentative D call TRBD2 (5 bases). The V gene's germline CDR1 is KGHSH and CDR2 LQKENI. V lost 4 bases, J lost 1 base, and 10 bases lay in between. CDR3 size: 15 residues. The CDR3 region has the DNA TGTGCCAGCTCACTAGAGGGAAGGAACACCGGGGAGCTGTTTTTT. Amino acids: CASSLEGRNTGELFF.

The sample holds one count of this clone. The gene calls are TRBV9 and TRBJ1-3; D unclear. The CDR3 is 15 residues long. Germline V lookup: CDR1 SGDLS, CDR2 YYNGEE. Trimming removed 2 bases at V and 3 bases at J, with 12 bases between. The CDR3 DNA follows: TGTGCCAGCAGCGTCAGCCCCAGCGATGGAAACACCATATATTTT. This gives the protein CASSVSPSDGNTIYF.

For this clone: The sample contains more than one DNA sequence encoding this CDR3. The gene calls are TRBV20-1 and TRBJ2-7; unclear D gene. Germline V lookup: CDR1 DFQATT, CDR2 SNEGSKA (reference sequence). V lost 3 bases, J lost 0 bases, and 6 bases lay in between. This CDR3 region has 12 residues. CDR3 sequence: CSASSSSYEQYF. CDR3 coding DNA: TGCAGTGCTAGTTCTAGCTCCTACGAGCAGTACTTC.

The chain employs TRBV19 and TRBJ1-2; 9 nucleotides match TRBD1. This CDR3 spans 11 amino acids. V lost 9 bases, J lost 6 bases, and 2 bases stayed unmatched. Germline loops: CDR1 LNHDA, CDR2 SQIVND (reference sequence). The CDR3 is CASGTGNGYTF. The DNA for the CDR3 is TGTGCCAGCGGGACAGGGAATGGCTACACCTTC.

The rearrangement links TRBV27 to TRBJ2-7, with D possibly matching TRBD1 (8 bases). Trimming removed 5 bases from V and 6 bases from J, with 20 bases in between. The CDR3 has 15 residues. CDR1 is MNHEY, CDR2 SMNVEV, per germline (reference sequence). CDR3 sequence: CASSPTTTGEGEQYF. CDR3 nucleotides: TGTGCCAGCAGTCCAACCACGACAGGGGAGGGCGAGCAGTACTTC.

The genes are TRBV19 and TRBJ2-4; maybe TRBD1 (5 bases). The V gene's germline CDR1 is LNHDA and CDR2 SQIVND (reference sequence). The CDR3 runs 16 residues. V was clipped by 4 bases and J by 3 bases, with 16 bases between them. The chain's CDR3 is CASSKNAREFKNIQYF. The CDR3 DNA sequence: TGTGCCAGTAGTAAAAACGCCAGGGAATTCAAAAACATTCAGTACTTC. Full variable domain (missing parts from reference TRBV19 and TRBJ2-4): DGGITQSPKYLFRKEGQNVTLSCEQNLNHDAMYWYRQDPGQGLRLIYYSQIVNDFQKGDIAEGYSVSREKKESFPLTVTSAQKNPTAFYLCASSKNAREFKNIQYFGAGTRLSVL.

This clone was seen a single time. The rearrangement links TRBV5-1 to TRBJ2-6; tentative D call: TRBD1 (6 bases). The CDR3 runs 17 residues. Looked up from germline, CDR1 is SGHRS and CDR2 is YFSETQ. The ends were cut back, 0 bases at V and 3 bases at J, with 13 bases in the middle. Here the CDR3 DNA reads TGCGCCAGCAGCTTGGTAGCAGGGGCGGGTGGGGCCAACGTCCTGACTTTC. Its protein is CASSLVAGAGGANVLTF.

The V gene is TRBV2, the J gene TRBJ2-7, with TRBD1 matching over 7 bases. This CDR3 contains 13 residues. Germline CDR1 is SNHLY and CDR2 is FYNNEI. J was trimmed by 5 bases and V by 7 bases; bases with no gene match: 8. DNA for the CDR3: TGTGCCAGCAATAACAGGGGTGAGAACGAGCAGTACTTC. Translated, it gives CASNNRGENEQYF.

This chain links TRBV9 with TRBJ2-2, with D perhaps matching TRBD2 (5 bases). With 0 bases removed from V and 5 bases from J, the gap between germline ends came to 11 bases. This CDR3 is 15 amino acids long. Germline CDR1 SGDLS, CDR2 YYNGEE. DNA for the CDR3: TGTGCCAGCAGCGTAGTAGCGATTGGGACCGGGGAGCTGTTTTTT. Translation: CASSVVAIGTGELFF.

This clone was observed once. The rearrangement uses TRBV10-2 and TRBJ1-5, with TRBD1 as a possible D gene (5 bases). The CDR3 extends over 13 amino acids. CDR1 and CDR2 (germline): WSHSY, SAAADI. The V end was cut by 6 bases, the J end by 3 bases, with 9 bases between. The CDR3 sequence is CASSDSYNQPQHF. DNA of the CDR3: TGCGCCAGCAGCGACAGCTACAATCAGCCCCAGCATTTT.

The CDR3 nucleotides are TGTGCCAGCACCTCGAGGGTAACAAGTGGCAATCAGCCCCAGCATTTT. This codes for CASTSRVTSGNQPQHF. The chain combines TRBV28 with TRBJ1-5; D is undetermined. There are 16 residues in the CDR3. The germline V and J ends were trimmed by 7 bases and 2 bases, with 18 bases remaining between them. The germline V gene encodes CDR1 MDHEN and CDR2 SYDVKM.

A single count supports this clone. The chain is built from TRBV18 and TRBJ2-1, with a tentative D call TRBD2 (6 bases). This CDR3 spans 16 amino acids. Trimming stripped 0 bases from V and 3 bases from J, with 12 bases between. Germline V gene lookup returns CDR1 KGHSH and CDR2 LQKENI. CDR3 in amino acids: CASSPPGGAGYNEQFF. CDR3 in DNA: TGTGCCAGCTCACCACCAGGAGGGGCGGGCTACAATGAGCAGTTCTTC.

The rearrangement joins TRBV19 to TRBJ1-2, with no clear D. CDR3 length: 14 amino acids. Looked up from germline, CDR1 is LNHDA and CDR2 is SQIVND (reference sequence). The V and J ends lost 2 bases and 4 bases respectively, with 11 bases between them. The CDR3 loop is CASSILISGYGYTF. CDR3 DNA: TGTGCCAGTAGTATACTTATATCAGGCTATGGCTACACCTTC.

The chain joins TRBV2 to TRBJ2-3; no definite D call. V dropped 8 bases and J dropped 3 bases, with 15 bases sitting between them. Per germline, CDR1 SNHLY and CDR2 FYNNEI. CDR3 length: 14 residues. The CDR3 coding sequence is TGTGCCAGCTTACGAACGACTGGTACAGATACGCAGTATTTT. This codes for CASLRTTGTDTQYF.